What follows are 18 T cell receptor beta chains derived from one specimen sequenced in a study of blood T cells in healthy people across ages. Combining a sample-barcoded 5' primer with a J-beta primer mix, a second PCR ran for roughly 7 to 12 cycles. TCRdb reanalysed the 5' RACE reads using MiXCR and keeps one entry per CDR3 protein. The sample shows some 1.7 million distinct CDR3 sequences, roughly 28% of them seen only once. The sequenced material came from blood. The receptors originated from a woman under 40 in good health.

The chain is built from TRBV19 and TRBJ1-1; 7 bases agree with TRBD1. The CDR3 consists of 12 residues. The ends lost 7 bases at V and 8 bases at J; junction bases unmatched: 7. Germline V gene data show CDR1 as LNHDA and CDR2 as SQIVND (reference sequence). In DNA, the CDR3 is TGTGCCAGTACCAAAGCAGGGGGGGAAGCTTTCTTT. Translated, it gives CASTKAGGEAFF.

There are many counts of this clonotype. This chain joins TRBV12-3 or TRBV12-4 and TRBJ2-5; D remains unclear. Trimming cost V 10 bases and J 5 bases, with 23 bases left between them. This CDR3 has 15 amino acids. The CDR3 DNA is TGTGCCACCAAAAAGAGCCAGCAGCAATGGGAGACCCAGTACTTC. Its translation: CATKKSQQQWETQYF.

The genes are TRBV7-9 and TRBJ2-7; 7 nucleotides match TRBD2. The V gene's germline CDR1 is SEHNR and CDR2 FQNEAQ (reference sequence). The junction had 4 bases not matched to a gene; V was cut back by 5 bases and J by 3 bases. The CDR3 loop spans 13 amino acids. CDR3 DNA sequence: TGTGCCAGCAGCAGAGCGGGGTTCTACGAGCAGTACTTC. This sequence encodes CASSRAGFYEQYF.

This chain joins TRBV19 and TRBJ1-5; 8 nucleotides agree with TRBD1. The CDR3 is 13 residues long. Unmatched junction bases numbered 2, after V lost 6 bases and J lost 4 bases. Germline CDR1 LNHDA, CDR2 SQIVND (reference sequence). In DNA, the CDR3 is TGTGCCAGTAGGGACAGGGTTAATCAGCCCCAGCATTTT. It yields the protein CASRDRVNQPQHF.

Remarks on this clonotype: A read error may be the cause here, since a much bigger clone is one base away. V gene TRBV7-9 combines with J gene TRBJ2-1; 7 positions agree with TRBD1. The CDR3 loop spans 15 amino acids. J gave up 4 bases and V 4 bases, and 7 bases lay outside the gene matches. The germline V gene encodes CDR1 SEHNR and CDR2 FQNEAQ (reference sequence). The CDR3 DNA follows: TGTGCCAGCAGCTCCAGGGACAGTGTATACAATGAGCAGTTCTTC. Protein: CASSSRDSVYNEQFF.

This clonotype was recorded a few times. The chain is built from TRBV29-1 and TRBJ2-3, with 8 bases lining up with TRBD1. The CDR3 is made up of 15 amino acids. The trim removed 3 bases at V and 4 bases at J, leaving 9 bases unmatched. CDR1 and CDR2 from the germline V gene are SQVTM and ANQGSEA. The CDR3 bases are TGCAGCGTTGATTTCCGGCGACAGGGGTCAGATACGCAGTATTTT. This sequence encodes CSVDFRRQGSDTQYF.

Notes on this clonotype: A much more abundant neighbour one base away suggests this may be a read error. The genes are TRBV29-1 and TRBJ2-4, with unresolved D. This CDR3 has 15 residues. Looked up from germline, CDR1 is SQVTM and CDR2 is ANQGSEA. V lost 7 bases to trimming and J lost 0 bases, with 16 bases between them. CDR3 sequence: CSAELTSLAKNIQYF. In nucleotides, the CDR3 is TGCAGCGCCGAACTAACCTCTCTAGCCAAAAACATTCAGTACTTC.

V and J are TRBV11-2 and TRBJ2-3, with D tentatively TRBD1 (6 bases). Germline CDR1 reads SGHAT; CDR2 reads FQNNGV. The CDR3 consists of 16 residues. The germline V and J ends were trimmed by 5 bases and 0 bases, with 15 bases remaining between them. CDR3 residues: CASSLRAGQSTDTQYF. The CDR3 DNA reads TGTGCCAGCAGCCTGCGGGCAGGACAGAGCACAGATACGCAGTATTTT.

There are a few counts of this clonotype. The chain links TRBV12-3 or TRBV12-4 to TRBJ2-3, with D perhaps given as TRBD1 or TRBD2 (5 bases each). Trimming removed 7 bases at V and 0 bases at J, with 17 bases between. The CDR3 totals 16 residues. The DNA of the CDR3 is TGTGCCAGCACTCCACGGGGCCTTAGAAGCACAGATACGCAGTATTTT. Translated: CASTPRGLRSTDTQYF.

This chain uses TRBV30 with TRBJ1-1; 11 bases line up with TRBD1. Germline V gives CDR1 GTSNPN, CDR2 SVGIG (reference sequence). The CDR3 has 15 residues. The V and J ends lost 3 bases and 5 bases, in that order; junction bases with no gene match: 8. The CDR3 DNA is TGTGCCTGGAGAGGACAGGGGGCGGCGGGTACTGAAGCTTTCTTT. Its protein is CAWRGQGAAGTEAFF.

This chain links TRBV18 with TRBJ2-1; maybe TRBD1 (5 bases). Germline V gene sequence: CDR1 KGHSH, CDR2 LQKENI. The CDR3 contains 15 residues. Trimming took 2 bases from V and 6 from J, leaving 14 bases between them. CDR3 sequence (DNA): TGTGCCAGCTCACCAGCAAAGGGGTCACGCAATGAGCAGTTCTTC. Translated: CASSPAKGSRNEQFF.

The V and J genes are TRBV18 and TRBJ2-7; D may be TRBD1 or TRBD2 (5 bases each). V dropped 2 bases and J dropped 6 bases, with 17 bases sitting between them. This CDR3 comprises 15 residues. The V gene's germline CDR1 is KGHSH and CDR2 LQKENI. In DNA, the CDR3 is TGTGCCAGCTCACCATCAGTGGTAGGGACCTGCGAGCAGTACTTC. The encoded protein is CASSPSVVGTCEQYF.

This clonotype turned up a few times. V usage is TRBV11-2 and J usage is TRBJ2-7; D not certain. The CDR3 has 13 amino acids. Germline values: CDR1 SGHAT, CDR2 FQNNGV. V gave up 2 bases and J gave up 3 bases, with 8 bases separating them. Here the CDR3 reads CASSLFPLYEQYF. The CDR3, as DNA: TGTGCCAGCAGCTTATTTCCCCTCTACGAGCAGTACTTC.

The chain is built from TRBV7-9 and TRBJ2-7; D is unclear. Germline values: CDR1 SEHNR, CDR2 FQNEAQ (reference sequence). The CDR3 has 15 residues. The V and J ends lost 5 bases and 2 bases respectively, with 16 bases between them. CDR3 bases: TGTGCCAGCAGCGAGGTCGCGGCTCGGCCCTACGAGCAGTACTTC. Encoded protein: CASSEVAARPYEQYF.

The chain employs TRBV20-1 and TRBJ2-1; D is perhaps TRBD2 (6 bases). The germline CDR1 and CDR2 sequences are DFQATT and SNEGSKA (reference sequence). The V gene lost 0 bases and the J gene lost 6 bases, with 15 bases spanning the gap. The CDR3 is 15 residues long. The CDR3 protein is CSARDPTSPRNEQFF. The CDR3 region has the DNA TGCAGTGCTAGAGATCCAACTAGCCCTCGCAATGAGCAGTTCTTC.

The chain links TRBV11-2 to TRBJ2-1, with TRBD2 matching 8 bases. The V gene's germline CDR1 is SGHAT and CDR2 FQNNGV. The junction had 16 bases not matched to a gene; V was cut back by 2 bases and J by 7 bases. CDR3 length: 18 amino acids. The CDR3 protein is CASSLLPRLSREGNEQFF. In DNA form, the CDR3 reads TGTGCCAGCAGCTTATTACCCCGTTTAAGTCGGGAGGGGAATGAGCAGTTCTTC.

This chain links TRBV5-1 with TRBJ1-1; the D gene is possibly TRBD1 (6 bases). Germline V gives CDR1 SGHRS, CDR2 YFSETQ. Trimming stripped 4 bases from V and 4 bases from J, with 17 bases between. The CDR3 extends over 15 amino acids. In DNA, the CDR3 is TGCGCCAGCAGCGGGAGACTTACAGGGCCCACTGAAGCTTTCTTT. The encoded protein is CASSGRLTGPTEAFF.

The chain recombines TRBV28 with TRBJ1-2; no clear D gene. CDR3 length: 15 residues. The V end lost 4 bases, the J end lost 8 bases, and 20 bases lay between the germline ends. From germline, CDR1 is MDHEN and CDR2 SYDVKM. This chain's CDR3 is CASSWSMRAWAGYTF. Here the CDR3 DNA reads TGTGCCAGCAGTTGGTCAATGAGGGCATGGGCGGGCTACACCTTC.